The 8 T cell receptor beta chains reported below all come from one sample, sequenced in a study of regulatory T cells in long-lasting Graves disease (dated by TCRdb to the early 2020s). Libraries came from multiplex PCR. Sequencing instrument: Illumina HiSeq 4000. To build TCR beta libraries, CDR3 regions were amplified by Arm-PCR using iRepertoire HTBI primers. TCRdb ran its own pipeline on the public reads, namely fastp trimming at Q25 and MiXCR clone calling, and kept in-frame beta chains. CDR3 protein sequences are deduplicated, and each keeps its most common genes and DNA. Across this sample there are about 350,000 distinct CDR3 sequences, with around 15% seen only once. The top ten clonotypes cover 20% of the sample. Reading the label with the study, this specimen's time point is: newly diagnosed GD, antithyroid drugs for less than 3 months. RNA was extracted from PBMCs in TRIzol for both TCR sequencing and RNA sequencing.

These same records also appear under a second study, on T cells in Graves' hyperthyroidism and ophthalmopathy.

This specimen consisted of peripheral blood mononuclear cells (PBMCs), obtained at new diagnosis, from a patient treated with antithyroid drugs. Receptor source: a woman aged 18-29 years with Graves disease. Donor details come from another sample of the same person, matched by shared clones.

The J gene is TRBJ1-5, the V gene TRBV28; D is perhaps TRBD1 (5 bases). The CDR3 is 15 residues long. Trimming removed 7 bases from V and 5 bases from J, with 18 bases in between. CDR1 is MDHEN and CDR2 is SYDVKM in the germline V gene. This CDR3 is CASNEDTRTHQPQHF. In DNA form, the CDR3 reads TGTGCCAGCAATGAGGACACCAGGACCCATCAGCCCCAGCATTTT.

This clonotype was observed many times. The CDR3 region is CASSLAKDSLPNNEQFF. Here the CDR3 DNA reads TGTGCCAGCAGCCTGGCCAAGGACAGTCTACCAAACAATGAGCAGTTCTTC. The chain employs TRBV11-2 and TRBJ2-1, with a possible D match to TRBD1 (6 bases). The CDR3 has 17 residues. V dropped 5 bases and J dropped 5 bases, with 22 bases sitting between them. The germline gives CDR1 SGHAT, CDR2 FQNNGV.

This clonotype has a count of ten or more. The chain combines TRBV27 with TRBJ2-7; 7 bases align to TRBD2. This CDR3 is built from 15 residues. Per the germline V gene, CDR1 is MNHEY and CDR2 is SMNVEV (reference sequence). V gave up 3 bases and J gave up 3 bases; unmatched junction bases: 8. CDR3 region: CASSFERGGYYEQYF. CDR3 DNA sequence: TGTGCCAGCAGTTTTGAGCGGGGAGGTTACTACGAGCAGTACTTC.

This clonotype was found many times. This chain connects TRBV6-5 to TRBJ2-1; D ambiguous. The CDR3 has 17 amino acids. Trimming cost V 0 bases and J 5 bases, with 17 bases left between them. Germline loops: CDR1 MNHEY, CDR2 SVGAGI. CDR3 sequence (DNA): TGTGCCAGCAGTTACTCTCGGCAGCACCGTTTCGACAATGAGCAGTTCTTC. Amino acid sequence: CASSYSRQHRFDNEQFF.

This clonotype was counted many times. The chain recombines TRBV30 with TRBJ1-1; 8 bases line up with TRBD1. Per the germline V gene, CDR1 is GTSNPN and CDR2 is SVGIG (reference sequence). The CDR3 has 15 amino acids. V lost 2 bases to trimming and J lost 1 base; unmatched junction nucleotides: 6. The CDR3 region is CAWSIGTGPNTEAFF. The CDR3 nucleotides are TGTGCCTGGAGTATCGGGACAGGTCCGAACACTGAAGCTTTCTTT.

This clonotype was detected only a few times. The V gene is TRBV11-3, the J gene TRBJ1-5, with a possible D match to TRBD1 (5 bases). Between the trimmed V and J ends, which lost 7 bases and 6 bases, there was a span of 19 bases. This CDR3 is 15 amino acids long. The germline V gene has CDR1 SGHNT and CDR2 YENEEA. CDR3 bases: TGTGCCAGCATCCTCCAGGGACCCCTCGGTCAGCCCCAGCATTTT. Residues: CASILQGPLGQPQHF.

The chain has TRBV2 and TRBJ1-1, with no clear D. CDR1 is SNHLY, CDR2 FYNNEI, per germline. V lost 4 bases and J lost 7, with 10 bases in between. The CDR3 is 12 residues long. CDR3 in DNA: TGTGCCAGCAGTGCTAACAGAGTTGAAGCTTTCTTT. Its protein is CASSANRVEAFF.

This clonotype showed up just once. A much larger clone lies a single base off, so this may be a read error. The CDR3 region has the DNA TGTGCCAGTAAAGCGGGAGCCCTGAGCTCCTACAATGAGCAGTACTTC. Its translation is CASKAGALSSYNEQYF. This chain links TRBV28 with TRBJ2-5; 8 bases fit TRBD2. Germline loops: CDR1 MDHEN, CDR2 SYDVKM. This CDR3 comprises 16 residues. The V and J ends lost 9 bases and 11 bases, in that order; junction bases with no gene match: 23.